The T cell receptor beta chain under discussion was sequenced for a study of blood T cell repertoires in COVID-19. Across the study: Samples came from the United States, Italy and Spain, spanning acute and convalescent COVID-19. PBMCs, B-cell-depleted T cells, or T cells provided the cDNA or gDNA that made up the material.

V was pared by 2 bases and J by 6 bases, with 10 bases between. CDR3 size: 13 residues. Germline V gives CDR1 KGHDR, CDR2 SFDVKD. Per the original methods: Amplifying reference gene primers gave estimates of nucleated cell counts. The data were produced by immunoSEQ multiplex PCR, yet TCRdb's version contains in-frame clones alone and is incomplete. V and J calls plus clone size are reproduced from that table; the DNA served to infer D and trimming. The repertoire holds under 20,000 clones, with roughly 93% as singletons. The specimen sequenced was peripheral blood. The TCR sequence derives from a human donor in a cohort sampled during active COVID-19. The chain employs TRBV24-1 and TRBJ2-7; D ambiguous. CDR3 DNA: TGTGCCACCAGTGATTGGGCCACCTCCGAGCAGTACTTC. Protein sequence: CATSDWATSEQYF.